Listed here is a single T cell receptor (beta chain). The antigen is undetermined. These data belong to a study of blood T cells in healthy people across ages. The use of a sample-barcoded 5' primer and a J-beta primer mix characterized a second PCR of roughly 7 to 11 cycles. TCRdb independently ran MiXCR on the 5' RACE reads; one entry per CDR3 protein. The data contain hundreds of thousands of distinct CDR3 sequences, roughly 41% of them singletons. From germline, CDR1 is MNHEY and CDR2 SVGEGT. With 2 bases clipped from V and 4 bases from J, the junction kept 7 bases outside the gene matches. The CDR3 is 15 residues long. General study points: Significant beta diversity loss was already apparent by age around 40, declining roughly linearly.

J is TRBJ2-7 and V is TRBV6-2 or TRBV6-3, with 8 positions matching TRBD2. This sequence originates from a man older than 75 in good health. Material for sequencing was blood. The CDR3 here is CASSYDAGGRYEQYF. CDR3 bases: TGTGCCAGCAGTTACGATGCGGGGGGCCGTTACGAGCAGTACTTC.